This T cell receptor (beta chain) was identified in a study of shared clonotypes between healthy human individuals. The CDR3 extends over 15 amino acids. CDR1 is SQVTM and CDR2 is ANQGSEA in the germline V gene. With 0 bases removed from V and 6 bases from J, the gap between germline ends came to 15 bases. This clone was picked up one time. About 30,000 T cell genomes (roughly 190 ng DNA) went into each sorted-subset replicate. TCRdb's table, derived via immunoSEQ multiplex PCR, lists solely in-frame clones and lacks some. The data hold about 680,000 clones, with roughly nine tenths observed a single time. Naive CD8 populations comprised CD45RO-negative cells positively selected for CCR7, excluding terminally differentiated effector memory CD45RA+ cells.

Sequencing was carried out using naive CD8+ T cells sorted from blood. The origin of this receptor is a man aged 25 to 40 in good health. V usage is TRBV29-1 and J usage is TRBJ2-1; D could derive from TRBD1 or TRBD2 (5 bases each). DNA of the CDR3: TGCAGCGTTGAAGATCTGGGGGAGCCGGGCAATGAGCAGTTCTTC. This translates into CSVEDLGEPGNEQFF.